The 32 T cell receptor beta chains below were found in one sample sequenced in a study of T cells in Graves' hyperthyroidism and ophthalmopathy. Authors of the study amplified TCR beta CDR3 regions from RNA transcripts. During a first-round RT-PCR of the TCR CDR3, the HTBI primer set was used. One entry per CDR3 protein, called by TCRdb with MiXCR from the multiplex PCR reads. The sample contains under 750,000 distinct CDR3 sequences, approximately 18% of which appear only once. Sequenced material: blood. Receptors originate from a woman aged 50 to 60 with Graves' hyperthyroidism that later progressed to Graves' ophthalmopathy.

In regard to this clonotype: Given a much more abundant clone one base away, this may be a read error. The CDR3 does not end in the conserved phenylalanine or tryptophan, so this is likely a read error. This chain links TRBV27 with TRBJ1-5; a possible D gene is TRBD1 (6 bases). The CDR3 extends over 15 amino acids. Germline V gene sequence: CDR1 MNHEY, CDR2 SMNVEV (reference sequence). V lost 2 bases and J 3 bases, leaving 11 bases between the germline ends. Written as DNA, the CDR3 is TGTGCCAGCAGTTTAGCCGGACAGACCAATCAGCCCCAGCATTCT. Translated: CASSLAGQTNQPQHS.

The rearrangement links TRBV4-1 to TRBJ2-1, with D uncertain. Germline V gene lookup returns CDR1 MGHRA and CDR2 YSYEKL. The V end lost 3 bases, the J end lost 1 base, and 13 bases lay between the germline ends. The CDR3 has 16 residues. CDR3 nucleotide sequence: TGCGCCAGCAGCCAGGGTAGGGCGCGGTCCTACAATGAGCAGTTCTTC. Translation: CASSQGRARSYNEQFF.

This clonotype was counted at least ten times. The chain combines TRBV2 with TRBJ1-1; TRBD1 is a possible D gene (5 bases). Trimming shortened V by 6 bases and J by 2 bases, and 28 bases separated the two germline ends. The CDR3 totals 19 residues. CDR1 is SNHLY, CDR2 FYNNEI, per germline. In DNA, the CDR3 is TGTGCCAGCAGCCGCATTTATGCCGGGACCAGGAGGAGCAACACTGAAGCTTTCTTT. It codes for CASSRIYAGTRRSNTEAFF.

In this sample, this clonotype turned up many times. The chain is built from TRBV6-2 or TRBV6-3 and TRBJ2-3; 10 bases line up with TRBD2. The CDR3 is made up of 15 amino acids. J gave up 2 bases and V 6 bases, and 5 bases lay outside the gene matches. Germline-derived CDR1 and CDR2 are MNHEY and SVGEGT. The CDR3 sequence is CASSLLAGNTDTQYF. The CDR3, as DNA: TGTGCCAGCAGCCTACTAGCGGGGAACACAGATACGCAGTATTTT.

With regard to this clonotype: A much larger clone lies a single base off, so this may be a read error. This chain links TRBV2 with TRBJ2-2; D unresolved. CDR1 and CDR2 from the germline V gene are SNHLY and FYNNEI. The CDR3 extends over 13 amino acids. V was pared by 1 base and J by 5 bases, with 5 bases between. The CDR3 nucleotides are TGTGCCAGCAGTGAAGACAAGACCGGGGAGCTGTTTTTT. This sequence encodes CASSEDKTGELFF.

This clonotype was seen only a few times. The J gene is TRBJ2-1, the V gene TRBV4-1; TRBD2 matches at 16 bases. Germline V gene lookup returns CDR1 MGHRA and CDR2 YSYEKL. J gave up 4 bases and V 3 bases, and 15 bases lay outside the gene matches. The length of the CDR3 is 21 residues. CDR3 in DNA: TGCGCCAGCAGCCAGAAACCGACAGGGACTAGCGGGGGGGCTTGGTACAATGAGCAGTTCTTC. Encoded protein: CASSQKPTGTSGGAWYNEQFF.

The chain joins TRBV4-2 to TRBJ2-1, with 13 bases fitting TRBD2. Trimming at V came to 0 bases and at J to 4 bases, leaving 6 bases not matched to a gene. Germline CDR1 is LGHNA and CDR2 is YNFKEQ. The length of the CDR3 is 18 residues. CDR3 sequence: CASSQDVGLAGAYNEQFF. For the CDR3, the DNA is TGTGCCAGCAGCCAAGATGTAGGACTAGCGGGGGCATACAATGAGCAGTTCTTC.

This clonotype occurred many times. The chain combines TRBV20-1 with TRBJ2-5, with a weak D call TRBD1 (6 bases). The germline V gene has CDR1 DFQATT and CDR2 SNEGSKA (reference sequence). The V and J ends lost 0 bases and 7 bases respectively, with 15 bases between them. The CDR3 spans 14 residues. The CDR3 reads CSAREHQTGATQYF. The DNA for the CDR3 is TGCAGTGCTAGAGAACACCAGACAGGAGCGACCCAGTACTTC.

The sample holds many counts of this clonotype. The V call is TRBV2, the J call TRBJ2-2; possible D gene TRBD2, 6 bases. In germline, CDR1 is SNHLY, CDR2 FYNNEI. This CDR3 contains 15 residues. Trimming took 7 bases from V and 2 from J, leaving 14 bases between them. CDR3 coding DNA: TGTGCCAGCAAAATCGGGACTCATAACACCGGGGAGCTGTTTTTT. Translated: CASKIGTHNTGELFF.

The chain couples TRBV20-1 to TRBJ2-2, with D hard to call. From germline, CDR1 is DFQATT and CDR2 SNEGSKA (reference sequence). Trimming cost V 2 bases and J 5 bases, with 9 bases left between them. This CDR3 comprises 13 residues. The CDR3 DNA reads TGCAGTGCTAGACCCCCAGGTACCGGGGAGCTGTTTTTT. This codes for CSARPPGTGELFF.

The V call is TRBV30, the J call TRBJ1-1, with a possible D match to TRBD1 (6 bases). From germline, CDR1 is GTSNPN and CDR2 SVGIG (reference sequence). Trimming took 8 bases from V and 4 from J, leaving 14 bases between them. The CDR3 is made up of 12 amino acids. This chain's CDR3 is CAAGRGRTEAFF. CDR3 DNA sequence: TGTGCCGCTGGGCGGGGGCGCACTGAAGCTTTCTTT.

The chain combines TRBV9 with TRBJ1-5; TRBD1 aligns across 9 bases. Unmatched junction bases numbered 10, after V lost 3 bases and J lost 9 bases. This CDR3 comprises 15 residues. Germline CDR1 SGDLS, CDR2 YYNGEE. CDR3 protein: CASSADRDRELPQHF. DNA for the CDR3: TGTGCCAGCAGCGCAGACCGGGACAGGGAGTTGCCCCAGCATTTT. Drawing the rest from reference TRBV9 and TRBJ1-5, the complete variable domain is DSGVTQTPKHLITATGQRVTLRCSPRSGDLSVYWYQQSLDQGLQFLIQYYNGEERAKGNILERFSAQQFPDLHSELNLSSLELGDSALYFCASSADRDRELPQHFGDGTRLSIL.

This clonotype was seen a handful of times. The J gene is TRBJ1-1, the V gene TRBV6-6; 12 bases line up with TRBD1. The CDR3 extends over 17 amino acids. The J segment lost 4 bases and the V segment lost 1 base, leaving 7 bases of the junction unmatched. Germline CDR1 reads MNHNY; CDR2 reads SVGAGI (reference sequence). The CDR3 sequence is CASSYWGTGGGGTEAFF. DNA for the CDR3: TGTGCCAGCAGTTACTGGGGGACAGGGGGCGGGGGCACTGAAGCTTTCTTT.

This clonotype was counted ten times or more. The J gene is TRBJ2-5, the V gene TRBV7-2; D is possibly TRBD1 (5 bases). Germline-derived CDR1 and CDR2 are SGHTA and FQGNSA. The V end lost 3 bases, the J end lost 4 bases, and 9 bases lay between the germline ends. The CDR3 sequence is 13 residues long. The CDR3 protein is CASSLGRAETQYF. The CDR3 DNA is TGTGCCAGCAGCTTGGGCAGGGCAGAGACCCAGTACTTC.

V gene TRBV10-3 combines with J gene TRBJ2-7; D is uncertain. Germline CDR1 reads ENHRY; CDR2 reads SYGVKD. V was pared by 5 bases and J by 6 bases, with 14 bases between. The CDR3 is 13 amino acids. The DNA for the CDR3 is TGTGCCATCAGTCACGGGCTAGTGGGCGAGCAGTACTTC. Its protein product is CAISHGLVGEQYF.

As to this clonotype: The junction departs from the called germline gene at one end, perhaps through a read error. The chain carries TRBV30 and TRBJ1-1; D might be TRBD1 (5 bases). Per germline, CDR1 GTSNPN and CDR2 SVGIG (reference sequence). The CDR3 is 19 amino acids. The CDR3 reads CAWSVVGVWERFGNAEAFF. Here the CDR3 DNA reads TGTGCCTGGAGTGTAGTAGGGGTTTGGGAAAGATTCGGGAACGCTGAAGCTTTCTTT.

Many counts were recorded for this clonotype. The rearrangement links TRBV20-1 to TRBJ2-3; 7 bases fit TRBD1. The CDR3 contains 17 residues. CDR1 is DFQATT and CDR2 is SNEGSKA in the germline V gene (reference sequence). Trimming took 5 bases from V and 4 from J; bases not matched to a gene: 18. Written as DNA, the CDR3 is TGCAGTGCTGGAAGGAATAAGGGGGCGAGTAAATCAGATACGCAGTATTTT. Protein sequence: CSAGRNKGASKSDTQYF.

The V gene is TRBV11-2, the J gene TRBJ1-1, with TRBD1 identical over 7 bases. CDR3 length equals 16 residues. Germline values: CDR1 SGHAT, CDR2 FQNNGV. Unmatched junction bases numbered 8, after V lost 1 base and J lost 3 bases. The CDR3 reads CASSLGDSPWDTEAFF. Here the CDR3 DNA reads TGTGCCAGCAGCTTAGGGGACAGCCCCTGGGACACTGAAGCTTTCTTT. Together with reference TRBV11-2 and TRBJ1-1, the CDR3 gives the full variable domain: EAGVAQSPRYKIIEKRQSVAFWCNPISGHATLYWYQQILGQGPKLLIQFQNNGVVDDSQLPKDRFSAERLKGVDSTLKIQPAKLEDSAVYLCASSLGDSPWDTEAFFGQGTRLTVV.

This clonotype was counted ten times or more. The V call is TRBV18, the J call TRBJ2-7; D ambiguous. V shed 6 bases and J shed 3 bases, with 12 bases lying between them. The germline V gene has CDR1 KGHSH and CDR2 LQKENI. The CDR3 is made up of 13 amino acids. This CDR3 reads CASSAGHGYEQYF. DNA for the CDR3: TGTGCCAGCTCGGCTGGGCATGGCTACGAGCAGTACTTC.

There are many counts of this clonotype. The chain couples TRBV12-3 or TRBV12-4 to TRBJ1-2, with D unresolved. This CDR3 contains 12 residues. V lost 5 bases and J 6 bases, leaving 10 bases between the germline ends. The CDR3 protein is CASSQRTDGYTF. CDR3 coding DNA: TGTGCCAGCAGTCAGAGGACGGATGGCTACACCTTC.

This clonotype was observed at least ten times. This chain links TRBV14 with TRBJ1-1; D is possibly TRBD1 (6 bases). Germline CDR1 reads SGHDN; CDR2 reads FVKESK. CDR3 size: 17 residues. The ends were cut back, 3 bases at V and 3 bases at J, with 20 bases in the middle. The CDR3 spells CASSQHRSRGDHTEAFF. The CDR3 nucleotides are TGTGCCAGCAGCCAGCATAGGTCCAGGGGCGACCACACTGAAGCTTTCTTT.

This chain links TRBV6-1 with TRBJ2-7; 8 positions match TRBD1. CDR3 length: 14 amino acids. With V trimmed by 6 bases and J by 0 bases, 4 bases remained unmatched. CDR1 is MNHNS and CDR2 is SASEGT in the germline V gene. This CDR3 is CASSLTGDSYEQYF. CDR3 nucleotides: TGTGCCAGCAGCCTGACAGGGGACTCCTACGAGCAGTACTTC.

This clonotype was counted only a few times. The chain employs TRBV20-1 and TRBJ2-3, with 8 bases that match TRBD2. Germline V gives CDR1 DFQATT, CDR2 SNEGSKA (reference sequence). This CDR3 spans 16 amino acids. With 0 bases clipped from V and 5 bases from J, the junction kept 10 bases outside the gene matches. The CDR3 loop is CSARDSGAGREDTQYF. The CDR3 region has the DNA TGCAGTGCTAGAGATAGCGGGGCGGGTCGGGAAGATACGCAGTATTTT.

In nucleotides, the CDR3 is TGTGCCAGCAGTTTAAATTGGGGGGGACAGCTCACAGATACGCAGTATTTT. Translating it yields CASSLNWGGQLTDTQYF. The chain joins TRBV12-3 or TRBV12-4 to TRBJ2-3, with D perhaps matching TRBD1 or TRBD2 (7 bases each). Trimming pared 2 bases from V and 2 bases from J, leaving 17 bases between. The CDR3 loop spans 17 amino acids.

Many counts were recorded for this clonotype. The chain couples TRBV3-1 to TRBJ1-1, with D uncertain. Between the trimmed V and J ends, which lost 0 bases and 2 bases, there was a span of 10 bases. Germline V gene lookup returns CDR1 LGHDT and CDR2 YNNKEL (reference sequence). CDR3 length: 15 amino acids. The CDR3 region has the DNA TGTGCCAGCAGCCAAGATGAGGAGGGCAACACTGAAGCTTTCTTT. It encodes CASSQDEEGNTEAFF.

Concerning this clonotype itself: Since a much larger clone is just one base distant, this may be a read error. The conserved phenylalanine or tryptophan is not found at the CDR3 terminus, so this likely reflects a read error. The chain is built from TRBV20-1 and TRBJ2-3, with D unresolved. Trimming shortened V by 0 bases and J by 2 bases, and 9 bases separated the two germline ends. The CDR3 totals 14 residues. Germline assignment: CDR1 DFQATT and CDR2 SNEGSKA (reference sequence). The CDR3 protein is CSARDLVYTDTQYY. CDR3 DNA sequence: TGCAGTGCTAGAGATCTCGTCTACACAGATACGCAGTATTAT.

On this clonotype itself: This sequence may be a read error, since a much larger clone differs from it by one base. Because the CDR3 is missing its conserved closing phenylalanine or tryptophan, this is likely a read error. This chain uses TRBV20-1 with TRBJ2-7; TRBD1 aligns across 9 bases. Germline loops: CDR1 DFQATT, CDR2 SNEGSKA (reference sequence). J lost 7 bases, V lost 6 bases, and 13 bases had no gene match. The length of the CDR3 is 14 residues. As DNA, the CDR3 is TGCAGTGCCCCGTCCCGGGACAGGGTGAGGGAGCAGTACATC. This sequence encodes CSAPSRDRVREQYI.

This clonotype was seen ten or more times. This sequence joins TRBV6-1 and TRBJ1-5; D is unresolved. V gave up 3 bases and J gave up 5 bases, with 8 bases separating them. Per germline, CDR1 MNHNS and CDR2 SASEGT. The CDR3 spans 13 residues. For the CDR3, the DNA is TGTGCCAGCAGTGAGGGCAGAGATCAGCCCCAGCATTTT. Amino acids: CASSEGRDQPQHF.

Comments on this clonotype: A junction boundary mismatches the germline segment, possibly from a read error. The rearrangement uses TRBV7-3 and TRBJ2-1, with 12 bases matching TRBD2. CDR1 SGHTA and CDR2 FQGTGA come from the germline V gene. The length of the CDR3 is 15 residues. CDR3: CASSDLAGGRSERFF. The CDR3 nucleotides read TGTGCCAGCAGCGATCTAGCGGGGGGGCGTAGTGAGCGGTTCTTC.

This clonotype was seen a handful of times. The chain is built from TRBV25-1 and TRBJ2-3, with 9 positions matching TRBD1. CDR1 is MGHDK, CDR2 SYGVNS, per germline. The ends lost 8 bases at V and 8 bases at J; junction bases unmatched: 8. This CDR3 region has 13 residues. The CDR3 protein is CASWDRESGTQYF. The CDR3 region has the DNA TGTGCCAGCTGGGACAGGGAAAGTGGTACGCAGTATTTT.

Many counts were recorded for this clonotype. The chain links TRBV18 to TRBJ2-7; TRBD2 agrees at 12 bases. J gave up 9 bases and V 3 bases, and 6 bases lay outside the gene matches. The germline V gene encodes CDR1 KGHSH and CDR2 LQKENI. The CDR3 covers 14 residues. Here the CDR3 reads CASSPGLAGRWQYF. The CDR3, as DNA: TGTGCCAGCTCACCCGGACTAGCGGGGAGGTGGCAGTACTTC. The variable domain in full, with the rest retrieved from reference TRBV18 and TRBJ2-7, is NAGVMQNPRHLVRRRGQEARLRCSPMKGHSHVYWYRQLPEEGLKFMVYLQKENIIDESGMPKERFSAEFPKEGPSILRIQQVVRGDSAAYFCASSPGLAGRWQYFGPGTRLTVT.

This clonotype turned up a few times. The chain combines TRBV14 with TRBJ2-2; unclear D gene. Germline V gives CDR1 SGHDN, CDR2 FVKESK. The CDR3 contains 13 residues. Deletions cut 2 bases from V and 6 bases from J, with 7 bases between. In DNA, the CDR3 is TGTGCCAGCAGCCAATACGATCCCGGGGAGCTGTTTTTT. Residues: CASSQYDPGELFF.